These T cell receptor beta chains were read from a single sample in a study of T cells after yellow fever vaccination. TCRdb reprocessed the 5' RACE reads via MiXCR and lists one record per CDR3 protein. The sample lists about 300,000 distinct CDR3 sequences, 6.8% occurring once. Specimen: PBMCs, collected about 49 days after the first yellow fever vaccination. Receptors originate from a man younger than 35 who received the YFV17D yellow fever vaccine. Each CDR3 is given with its conserved first and last residue. The D gene is left open where the match is weak. A clone size is listed for some rows: how often the clone was seen (once, few, many), or a class if it is expanded.

V gene	J gene	clone size	D gene	CDR3 protein	CDR3 DNA
TRBV6-5	TRBJ1-5	-	-	CASSYREMGNQPQHF	TGTGCCAGCAGTTACCGGGAGATGGGCAATCAGCCCCAGCATTTT
TRBV5-1	TRBJ2-1	-	-	CASRRGGMAEQFF	TGCGCCAGCCGTAGGGGGGGGATGGCTGAGCAGTTCTTC
TRBV7-2	TRBJ1-5	many	-	CASSLGSLHQPQHF	TGTGCCAGCAGCCTAGGGAGTTTACATCAGCCCCAGCATTTT
TRBV20-1	TRBJ2-3	few	TRBD2	CSADTPTSPSTDTQYF	TGCAGTGCTGATACCCCGACTAGCCCTAGCACAGATACGCAGTATTTT
TRBV7-3	TRBJ2-1	-	TRBD2	CASSFLAGGEYNEQFF	TGTGCCAGCAGCTTCCTAGCGGGGGGGGAGTACAATGAGCAGTTCTTC
TRBV7-2	TRBJ1-2	-	-	CASSLGGSLYGYTF	TGTGCCAGCAGCTTAGGGGGCAGCCTCTATGGCTACACCTTC
TRBV5-1	TRBJ2-6	-	-	CASSGFSAGANVLTF	TGCGCCAGCTCAGGGTTCTCGGCTGGGGCCAACGTCCTGACTTTC
TRBV3-1	TRBJ2-5	-	-	CASSPRLVGTQYF	TGTGCCAGCAGCCCACGACTAGTAGGGACCCAGTACTTC
TRBV20-1	TRBJ2-5	many	-	CSARAPSERETQYF	TGCAGTGCTAGAGCACCTAGCGAACGGGAGACCCAGTACTTC
TRBV12-3/TRBV12-4	TRBJ2-1	many	-	CASSFAGRSYNEQFF	TGTGCCAGCAGTTTCGCAGGGAGGTCCTACAATGAGCAGTTCTTC
TRBV5-6	TRBJ2-3	-	-	CASSLGPYGRTDTQYF	TGTGCCAGCAGCTTGGGCCCGTACGGACGGACAGATACGCAGTATTTT
TRBV12-3/TRBV12-4	TRBJ1-1	-	-	CASSSGDTNTEAFF	TGTGCCAGCAGTTCAGGGGACACGAACACTGAAGCTTTCTTT
TRBV2	TRBJ1-5	few	TRBD1	CASSGGGAYSNQPQHF	TGTGCCAGCAGTGGAGGGGGCGCCTATAGCAATCAGCCCCAGCATTTT